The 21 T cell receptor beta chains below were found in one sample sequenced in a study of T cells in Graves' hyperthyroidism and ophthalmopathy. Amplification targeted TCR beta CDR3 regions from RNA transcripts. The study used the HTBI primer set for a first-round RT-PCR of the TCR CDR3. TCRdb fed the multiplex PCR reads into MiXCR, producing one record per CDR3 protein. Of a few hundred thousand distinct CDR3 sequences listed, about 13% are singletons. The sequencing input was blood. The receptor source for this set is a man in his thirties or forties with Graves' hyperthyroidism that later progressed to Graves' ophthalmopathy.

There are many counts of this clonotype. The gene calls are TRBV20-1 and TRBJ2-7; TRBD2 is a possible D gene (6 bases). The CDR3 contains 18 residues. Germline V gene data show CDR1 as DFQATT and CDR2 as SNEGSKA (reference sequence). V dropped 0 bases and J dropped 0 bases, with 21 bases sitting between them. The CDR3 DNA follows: TGCAGTGCTAGAGATCCAAGCGGGCTCCACCTCAGCTCCTACGAGCAGTACTTC. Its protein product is CSARDPSGLHLSSYEQYF.

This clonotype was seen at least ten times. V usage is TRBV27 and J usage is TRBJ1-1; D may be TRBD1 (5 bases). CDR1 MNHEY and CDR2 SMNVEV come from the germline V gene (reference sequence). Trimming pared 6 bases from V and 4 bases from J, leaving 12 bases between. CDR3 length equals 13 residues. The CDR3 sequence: CASSLYRTTEAFF. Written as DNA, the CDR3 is TGTGCCAGCAGCCTCTACAGGACCACTGAAGCTTTCTTT.

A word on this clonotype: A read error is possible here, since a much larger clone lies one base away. As DNA, the CDR3 is TGTGCCAGCTCGGGACAGGTAGATCAGCCCCAGCATTTT. This sequence encodes CASSGQVDQPQHF. The chain has TRBV12-3 or TRBV12-4 and TRBJ1-5; 8 bases line up with TRBD1. V was pared by 8 bases and J by 5 bases, with 5 bases of the junction left unmatched. The CDR3 consists of 13 residues.

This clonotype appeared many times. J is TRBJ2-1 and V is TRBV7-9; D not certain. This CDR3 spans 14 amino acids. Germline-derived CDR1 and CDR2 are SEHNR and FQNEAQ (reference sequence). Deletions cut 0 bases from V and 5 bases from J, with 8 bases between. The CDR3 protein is CASSLAGSNNEQFF. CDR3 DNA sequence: TGTGCCAGCAGCTTAGCAGGGTCAAACAATGAGCAGTTCTTC.

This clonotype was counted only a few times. The CDR3 is CSATLAGAIRGTDTQYF. DNA for the CDR3: TGCAGTGCAACATTAGCGGGGGCCATCCGGGGCACAGATACGCAGTATTTT. This rearrangement joins TRBV20-1 to TRBJ2-3; 9 bases map to TRBD2. Looked up from germline, CDR1 is DFQATT and CDR2 is SNEGSKA (reference sequence). The CDR3 sequence is 17 residues long. V trimming: 6 bases; J trimming: 1 base; junction bases outside the gene matches: 14.

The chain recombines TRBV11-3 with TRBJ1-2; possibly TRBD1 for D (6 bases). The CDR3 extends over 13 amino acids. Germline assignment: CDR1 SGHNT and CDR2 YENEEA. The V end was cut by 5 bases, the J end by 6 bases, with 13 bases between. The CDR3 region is CASSPGGRNGYTF. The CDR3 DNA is TGTGCCAGCAGCCCCGGGGGGCGGAATGGCTACACCTTC. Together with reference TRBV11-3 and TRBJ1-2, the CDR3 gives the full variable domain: EAGVVQSPRYKIIEKKQPVAFWCNPISGHNTLYWYLQNLGQGPELLIRYENEEAVDDSQLPKDRFSAERLKGVDSTLKIQPAELGDSAVYLCASSPGGRNGYTFGSGTRLTVV.

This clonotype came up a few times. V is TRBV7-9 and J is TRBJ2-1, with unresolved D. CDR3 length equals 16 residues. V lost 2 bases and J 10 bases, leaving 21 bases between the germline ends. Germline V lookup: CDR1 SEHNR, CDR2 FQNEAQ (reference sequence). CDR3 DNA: TGTGCCAGCAGCTTAAGTGGCCATGGCCCCTTTGGGGAGCAGTTCTTC. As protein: CASSLSGHGPFGEQFF.

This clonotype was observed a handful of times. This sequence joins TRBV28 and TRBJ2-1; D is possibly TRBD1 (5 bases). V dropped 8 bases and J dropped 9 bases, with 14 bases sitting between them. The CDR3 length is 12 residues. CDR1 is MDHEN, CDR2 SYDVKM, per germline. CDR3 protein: CASFKGNREQFF. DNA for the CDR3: TGTGCCAGCTTTAAGGGGAACCGTGAGCAGTTCTTC.

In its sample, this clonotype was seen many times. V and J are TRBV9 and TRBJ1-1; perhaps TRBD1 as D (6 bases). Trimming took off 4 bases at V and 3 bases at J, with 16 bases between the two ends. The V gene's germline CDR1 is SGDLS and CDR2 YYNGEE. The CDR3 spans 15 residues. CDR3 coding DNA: TGTGCCAGCAGCTCCCGACAGGCGGATCACACTGAAGCTTTCTTT. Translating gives CASSSRQADHTEAFF. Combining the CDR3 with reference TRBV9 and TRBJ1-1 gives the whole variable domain DSGVTQTPKHLITATGQRVTLRCSPRSGDLSVYWYQQSLDQGLQFLIQYYNGEERAKGNILERFSAQQFPDLHSELNLSSLELGDSALYFCASSSRQADHTEAFFGQGTRLTVV.

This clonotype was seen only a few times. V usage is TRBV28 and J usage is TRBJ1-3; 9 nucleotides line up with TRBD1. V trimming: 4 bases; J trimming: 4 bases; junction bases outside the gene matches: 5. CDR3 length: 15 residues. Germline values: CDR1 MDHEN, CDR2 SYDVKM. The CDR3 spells CASSYKGTGGNTIYF. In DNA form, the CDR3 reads TGTGCCAGCAGTTATAAGGGGACAGGGGGAAACACCATATATTTT.

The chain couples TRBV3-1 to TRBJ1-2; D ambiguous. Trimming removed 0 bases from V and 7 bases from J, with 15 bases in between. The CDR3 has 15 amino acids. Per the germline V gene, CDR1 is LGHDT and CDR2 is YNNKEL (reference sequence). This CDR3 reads CASSQEGFQAGGYTF. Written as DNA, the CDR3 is TGTGCCAGCAGCCAAGAAGGGTTCCAGGCCGGTGGCTACACCTTC.

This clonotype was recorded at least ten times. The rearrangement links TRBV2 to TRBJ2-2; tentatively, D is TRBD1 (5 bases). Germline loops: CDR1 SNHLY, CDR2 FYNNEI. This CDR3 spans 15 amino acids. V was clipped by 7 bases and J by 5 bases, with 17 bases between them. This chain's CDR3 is CASKVQGIMTGELFF. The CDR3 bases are TGTGCCAGCAAGGTCCAGGGTATAATGACCGGGGAGCTGTTTTTT.

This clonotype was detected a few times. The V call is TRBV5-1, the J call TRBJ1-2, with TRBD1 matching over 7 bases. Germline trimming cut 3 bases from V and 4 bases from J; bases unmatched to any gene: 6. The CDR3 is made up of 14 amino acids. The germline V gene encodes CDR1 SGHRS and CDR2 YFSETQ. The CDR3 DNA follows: TGCGCCAGCAGCTACCGACAGGGCAGCTATGGCTACACCTTC. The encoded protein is CASSYRQGSYGYTF.

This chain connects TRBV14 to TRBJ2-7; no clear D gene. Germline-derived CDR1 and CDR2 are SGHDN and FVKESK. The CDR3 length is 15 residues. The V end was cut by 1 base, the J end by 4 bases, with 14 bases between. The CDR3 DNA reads TGTGCCAGCAGCCAAGGGGCACAGAGATGGTACGAGCAGTACTTC. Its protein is CASSQGAQRWYEQYF.

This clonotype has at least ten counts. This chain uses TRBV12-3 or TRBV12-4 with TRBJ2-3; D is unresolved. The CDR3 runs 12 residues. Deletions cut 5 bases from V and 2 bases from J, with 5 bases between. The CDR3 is CASSMYTDTQYF. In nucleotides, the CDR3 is TGTGCCAGCAGTATGTACACAGATACGCAGTATTTT.

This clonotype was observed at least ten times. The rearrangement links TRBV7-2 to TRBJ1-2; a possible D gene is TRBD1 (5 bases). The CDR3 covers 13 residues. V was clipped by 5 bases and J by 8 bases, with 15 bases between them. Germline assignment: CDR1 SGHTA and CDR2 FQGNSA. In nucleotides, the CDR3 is TGTGCCAGCAGCCGGGACCAGAGGGAAGGCTACACCTTC. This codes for CASSRDQREGYTF.

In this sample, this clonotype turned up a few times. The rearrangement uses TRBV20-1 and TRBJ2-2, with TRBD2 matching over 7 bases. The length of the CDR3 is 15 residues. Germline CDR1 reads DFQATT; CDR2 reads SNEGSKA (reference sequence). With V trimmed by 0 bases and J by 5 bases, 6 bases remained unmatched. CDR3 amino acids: CSAREAAAGTGELFF. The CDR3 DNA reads TGCAGTGCTAGAGAGGCCGCAGCGGGGACCGGGGAGCTGTTTTTT.

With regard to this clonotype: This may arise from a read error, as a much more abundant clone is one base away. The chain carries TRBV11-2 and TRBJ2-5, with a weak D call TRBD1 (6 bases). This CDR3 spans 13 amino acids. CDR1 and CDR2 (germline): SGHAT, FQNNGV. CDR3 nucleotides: TGTGCCAGCAGCTTAGATAGGACAGAGGCCCAGTACTTC. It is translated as CASSLDRTEAQYF.

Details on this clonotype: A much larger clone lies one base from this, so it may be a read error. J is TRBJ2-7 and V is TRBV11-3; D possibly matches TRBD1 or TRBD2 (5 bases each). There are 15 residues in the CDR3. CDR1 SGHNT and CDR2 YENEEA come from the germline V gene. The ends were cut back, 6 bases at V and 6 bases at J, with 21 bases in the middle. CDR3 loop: CASRFRRIGDVEQYF. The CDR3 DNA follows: TGTGCCAGCAGGTTCCGACGTATAGGGGACGTCGAGCAGTACTTC. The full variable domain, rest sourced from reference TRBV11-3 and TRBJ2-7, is EAGVVQSPRYKIIEKKQPVAFWCNPISGHNTLYWYLQNLGQGPELLIRYENEEAVDDSQLPKDRFSAERLKGVDSTLKIQPAELGDSAVYLCASRFRRIGDVEQYFGPGTRLTVT.

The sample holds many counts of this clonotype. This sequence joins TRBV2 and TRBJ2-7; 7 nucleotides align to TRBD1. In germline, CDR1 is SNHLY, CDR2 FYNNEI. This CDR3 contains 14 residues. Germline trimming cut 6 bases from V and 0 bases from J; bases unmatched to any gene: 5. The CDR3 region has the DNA TGTGCCAGCAGGTCCGGGACAGACTCCTACGAGCAGTACTTC. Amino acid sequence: CASRSGTDSYEQYF. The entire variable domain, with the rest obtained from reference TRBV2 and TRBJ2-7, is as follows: EPEVTQTPSHQVTQMGQEVILRCVPISNHLYFYWYRQILGQKVEFLVSFYNNEISEKSEIFDDQFSVERPDGSNFTLKIRSTKLEDSAMYFCASRSGTDSYEQYFGPGTRLTVT.

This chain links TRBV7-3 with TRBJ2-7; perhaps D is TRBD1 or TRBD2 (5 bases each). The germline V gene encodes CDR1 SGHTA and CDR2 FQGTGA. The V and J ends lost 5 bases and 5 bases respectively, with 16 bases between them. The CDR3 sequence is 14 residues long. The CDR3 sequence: CASSRSGQPHEQYF. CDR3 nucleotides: TGTGCCAGCAGCAGGTCGGGGCAACCCCACGAGCAGTACTTC.